This is a list of T cell receptor beta chains from one sample in a study of Graves' ophthalmopathy and Graves' hyperthyroidism. A single record per CDR3 protein comes from TCRdb applying MiXCR to the multiplex PCR reads. The repertoire holds hundreds of thousands of distinct CDR3 sequences, with roughly 15% as singletons. Material for sequencing was peripheral blood. The receptors were sampled from a woman aged 18 to 35 with stable Graves' hyperthyroidism. Each CDR3 is given with its conserved first and last residue. A D gene is named only where the DNA matches it firmly. A row's size may be missing; if present it is once, few, many or a size class.

J gene	D gene	V gene	clone size	CDR3 DNA	CDR3 protein
TRBJ1-1	-	TRBV5-1	-	TGCGCCAGCAGCGAACGACGGGGCGGCACTGAAGCTGGCTTT	CASSERRGGTEAGF
TRBJ1-5	-	TRBV9	many	TGTGCCAGCGAGGGGGGGGAGACCAATCAGCCCCAGCATTTT	CASEGGETNQPQHF
TRBJ1-1	-	TRBV14	many	TGTGCCAGCAACAACCGTATGAACACTGAAGCTTTCTTT	CASNNRMNTEAFF
TRBJ1-6	-	TRBV6-1	many	TGTGCCAGCCTAAAAGGGCCTCTTAGCTCCTATAATTCACCCCTCCACTTT	CASLKGPLSSYNSPLHF
TRBJ2-7	-	TRBV7-2	many	TGTGCCAGCAGCTCCGGGGCCAAGACCTACGAGCAGTACTTC	CASSSGAKTYEQYF
TRBJ2-5	TRBD2	TRBV20-1	many	TGCAGTGCTGAGAGCGGGGGAGAAGAGACCCAGTACTTC	CSAESGGEETQYF
TRBJ2-7	-	TRBV12-3/TRBV12-4	many	TGTGCCAGCAGGAGGGTAGCTGGCGAGCAGTACTTC	CASRRVAGEQYF
TRBJ2-2	TRBD1	TRBV6-2/TRBV6-3	many	TGTGCCAGCAAAGGGGACAGGGGCCTTATGTCCGGGGAGCTGTTTTTT	CASKGDRGLMSGELFF
TRBJ1-1	-	TRBV27	many	TGTGCCAGCAGTTTTTCGGCTGCGAACACTGAAGCTTTCTTT	CASSFSAANTEAFF
TRBJ1-5	-	TRBV4-1	many	TGCGCCAGCAGCTTCCGGGAGGGAGTTTATCAGCCCCAGCATTTT	CASSFREGVYQPQHF
TRBJ1-2	-	TRBV5-4	few	TGTGCCAGCAGCATGCCGGGGCGCGGCTACACCTTC	CASSMPGRGYTF
TRBJ2-7	-	TRBV6-2/TRBV6-3	many	TGTGCCAGCGCAGGGCCTTACGAGCAGTACTTC	CASAGPYEQYF
TRBJ1-1	-	TRBV6-5	many	TGTGCCAGCAGTTACTCAGGGAGTATTAACACTGAAGCTTTCTTT	CASSYSGSINTEAFF
TRBJ2-7	TRBD1	TRBV7-9	few	TGTGCCAGCAGCGCCCGGGACAGGGGTCACTACGAGCAGTACTTC	CASSARDRGHYEQYF
TRBJ2-2	-	TRBV6-1	-	TGTGCCAGCAGTGAACGCCCCGCAGGGGCCGGGGAGCTGTTTTTT	CASSERPAGAGELFF
TRBJ1-6	TRBD1	TRBV5-1	many	TGCGCCAGCACTCCCGGGACAGGAAATTCACCCCTCCACTTT	CASTPGTGNSPLHF
TRBJ1-6	-	TRBV19	few	TGTGCCAGTAGTATTGCCAGCTATAATTCACCCCTCCACTTT	CASSIASYNSPLHF
TRBJ1-5	-	TRBV6-2/TRBV6-3	many	TGTGCCAGCAGTTACCGTACACTCATTTATCAGCCCCAGCATTTT	CASSYRTLIYQPQHF
TRBJ2-7	TRBD1	TRBV19	many	TGTGCCAGTAGCCGCCTGTCGGGACAGGGGGACGAGCAGTACTTC	CASSRLSGQGDEQYF
TRBJ2-2	TRBD1	TRBV10-3	many	TGTGCCATCACTTCCTCCCAGGGGGCGAACACCGGGGAGCTGTTTTTT	CAITSSQGANTGELFF
TRBJ2-7	-	TRBV15	-	TGTGCCACCAGCGCCGGGGACGCGTATTCTTACGAGCAGTACTTC	CATSAGDAYSYEQYF
TRBJ2-2	TRBD1	TRBV10-3	many	TGTGCCATCAGTGAGACAAGGGGGCGAGAAACCGGGGAGCTGTTTTTT	CAISETRGRETGELFF
TRBJ2-7	TRBD2	TRBV6-2/TRBV6-3	many	TGTGCCAGCAGTTACGCGGGGGGCGTGGACGAGCAGTACTTC	CASSYAGGVDEQYF
TRBJ1-1	-	TRBV2	-	TGTGCCAGCAGTGGGGGGGGCGCGGGCACTGAAGCTTTCTTT	CASSGGGAGTEAFF
TRBJ1-2	-	TRBV7-6	-	TGTGCCAGCAGCCAGGCGGTATGGGGGGCAGGCTATGGCTACACCTTC	CASSQAVWGAGYGYTF
TRBJ1-1	TRBD1	TRBV15	-	TGTGCCACCGCGACAGGGGTCACTGAAGCTTTCTTT	CATATGVTEAFF
TRBJ2-4	-	TRBV20-1	many	TGCAGTGCTACCGACCCGGGCGGCATTCAGTACTTC	CSATDPGGIQYF
TRBJ2-2	-	TRBV6-1	-	TGTGCCAGTAGTATAGATGGCGGGTTTGGGATCACCGGGGAGCTGTTTTTT	CASSIDGGFGITGELFF
TRBJ2-7	TRBD2	TRBV24-1	many	TGTGCCACCAGTGACGGCACGGGGGGAGGCTACGAGCAGTACTTC	CATSDGTGGGYEQYF
TRBJ1-1	-	TRBV19	many	TGTGCCAGTAGTATAGCGGGCCAGGGCCCCCGCACTGAAGCTTTCTTT	CASSIAGQGPRTEAFF
TRBJ1-5	-	TRBV12-5	many	TGTGCTAGTGGTTTGGTCCCAGGGACCCAGGGTCAGCCCCAGCATTTT	CASGLVPGTQGQPQHF
TRBJ2-5	-	TRBV19	many	TGTGCCAGTAGTGCCTATGAGACCCAGTACTTC	CASSAYETQYF
TRBJ2-5	-	TRBV12-5	many	TGTGCTAGTGGTTTGGTTGAGGGGGAGACCCAGTACTTC	CASGLVEGETQYF
TRBJ2-7	TRBD2	TRBV27	-	TGTGCCAGTAGATCTAGCGGGGGATTCTACGAGCAGTACTTC	CASRSSGGFYEQYF
TRBJ2-5	TRBD2	TRBV6-5	many	TGTGCCAGCAGTCTCAGCGGGGTGGGGACCCAGTACTTC	CASSLSGVGTQYF
TRBJ1-2	-	TRBV12-3/TRBV12-4	many	TGTGCCAGCAGTTTGATGGCTAACTATGGCTACACCTTC	CASSLMANYGYTF
TRBJ2-7	-	TRBV12-3/TRBV12-4	many	TGTGCCAGCAGTTACTATTCTCCTCTCTACGAGCAGTACTTC	CASSYYSPLYEQYF
TRBJ2-7	-	TRBV14	many	TGTGCCAGCAGCCGGTCCCAGGGCTCCTACGAGCAGTACTTC	CASSRSQGSYEQYF
TRBJ1-5	-	TRBV6-5	many	TGTGCCAGCAGTTACTTTGGGGGCCCGGGCAATCAGCCCCAGCATTTT	CASSYFGGPGNQPQHF
TRBJ1-2	-	TRBV29-1	many	TGCAGCGCCGAAGGGGCGGGGTATGGCTACACCTTC	CSAEGAGYGYTF
TRBJ1-5	-	TRBV12-3/TRBV12-4	many	TGTGCCAGCAGTTTTGGAGGCCATCAGCCCCAGCATTTT	CASSFGGHQPQHF
TRBJ2-2	TRBD2	TRBV6-1	many	TGTGCCAGCTTGACTAGCGGAAACGCGTTCGGGGAGCTGTTTTTT	CASLTSGNAFGELFF